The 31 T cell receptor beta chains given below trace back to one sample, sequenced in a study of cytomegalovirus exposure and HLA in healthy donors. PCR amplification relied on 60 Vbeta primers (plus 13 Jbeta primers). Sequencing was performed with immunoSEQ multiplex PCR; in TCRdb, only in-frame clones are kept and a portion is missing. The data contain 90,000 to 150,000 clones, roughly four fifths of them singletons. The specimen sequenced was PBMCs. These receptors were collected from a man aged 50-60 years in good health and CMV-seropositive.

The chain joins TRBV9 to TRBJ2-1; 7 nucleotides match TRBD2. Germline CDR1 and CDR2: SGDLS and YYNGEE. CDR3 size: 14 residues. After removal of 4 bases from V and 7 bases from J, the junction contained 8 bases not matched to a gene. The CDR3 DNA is TGTGCCAGCAGCCCAGGTTATAGCGGGAATGAGCAGTTCTTC. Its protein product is CASSPGYSGNEQFF.

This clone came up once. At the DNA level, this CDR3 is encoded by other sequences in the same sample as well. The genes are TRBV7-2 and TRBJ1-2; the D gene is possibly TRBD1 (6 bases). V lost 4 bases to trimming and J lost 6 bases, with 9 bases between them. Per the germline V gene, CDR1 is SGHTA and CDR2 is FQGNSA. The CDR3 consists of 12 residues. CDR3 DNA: TGTGCCAGCAGCTCTACAGGGCATGGCTACACCTTC. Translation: CASSSTGHGYTF.

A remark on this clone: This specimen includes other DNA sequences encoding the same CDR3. This CDR3 is CASSSTGHGYTF. The CDR3 DNA sequence: TGTGCCAGCAGCTCGACAGGGCATGGCTACACCTTC. V gene TRBV7-2 combines with J gene TRBJ1-2, with 7 bases identical to TRBD1. Germline V gives CDR1 SGHTA, CDR2 FQGNSA. The CDR3 extends over 12 amino acids. The ends lost 4 bases at V and 6 bases at J; junction bases unmatched: 2. Supplemented by reference TRBV7-2 and TRBJ1-2, the full variable domain reads GAGVSQSPSNKVTEKGKDVELRCDPISGHTALYWYRQSLGQGLEFLIYFQGNSAPDKSGLPSDRFSAERTGGSVSTLTIQRTQQEDSAVYLCASSSTGHGYTFGSGTRLTVV.

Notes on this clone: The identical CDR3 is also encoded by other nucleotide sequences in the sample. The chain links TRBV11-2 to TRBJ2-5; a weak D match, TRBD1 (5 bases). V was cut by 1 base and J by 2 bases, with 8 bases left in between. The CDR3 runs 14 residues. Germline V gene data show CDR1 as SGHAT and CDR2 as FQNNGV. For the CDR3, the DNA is TGTGCCAGCAGCTTAGGCACAGGACAAGAGACCCAGTACTTC. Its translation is CASSLGTGQETQYF.

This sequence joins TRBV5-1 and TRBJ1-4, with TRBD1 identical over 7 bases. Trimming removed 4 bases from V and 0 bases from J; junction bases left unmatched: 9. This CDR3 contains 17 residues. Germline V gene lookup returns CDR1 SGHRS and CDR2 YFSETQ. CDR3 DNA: TGCGCCAGCAGCCAACAGGGGCATGCTACAACTAATGAAAAACTGTTTTTT. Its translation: CASSQQGHATTNEKLFF.

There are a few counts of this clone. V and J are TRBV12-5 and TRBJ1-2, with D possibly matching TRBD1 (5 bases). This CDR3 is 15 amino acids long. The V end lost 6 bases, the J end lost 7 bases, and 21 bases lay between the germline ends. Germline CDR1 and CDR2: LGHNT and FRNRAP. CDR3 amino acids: CASGASGFHLGGYTF. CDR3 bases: TGTGCTAGTGGAGCTTCAGGGTTCCACCTGGGTGGCTACACCTTC.

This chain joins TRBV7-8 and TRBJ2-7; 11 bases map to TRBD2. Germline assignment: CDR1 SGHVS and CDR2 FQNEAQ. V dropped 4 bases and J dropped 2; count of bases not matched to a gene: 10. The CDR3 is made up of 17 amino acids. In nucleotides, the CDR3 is TGTGCCAGCAGCTCCCCAATGGGGACTAGCGGTACCTACGAGCAGTACTTC. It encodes CASSSPMGTSGTYEQYF.

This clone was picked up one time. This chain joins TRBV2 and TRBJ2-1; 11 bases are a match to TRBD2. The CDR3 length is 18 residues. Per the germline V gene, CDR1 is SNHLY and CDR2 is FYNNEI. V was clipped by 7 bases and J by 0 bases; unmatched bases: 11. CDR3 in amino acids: CASKGLAGGESSYNEQFF. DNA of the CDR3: TGTGCCAGCAAAGGCCTAGCGGGAGGAGAAAGCTCCTACAATGAGCAGTTCTTC.

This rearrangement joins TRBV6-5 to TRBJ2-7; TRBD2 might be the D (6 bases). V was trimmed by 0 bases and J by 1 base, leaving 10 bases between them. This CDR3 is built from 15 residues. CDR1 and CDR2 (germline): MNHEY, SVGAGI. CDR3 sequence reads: CASSYSGAGSYEQYF. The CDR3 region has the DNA TGTGCCAGCAGTTACTCAGGCGCGGGATCCTACGAGCAGTACTTC.

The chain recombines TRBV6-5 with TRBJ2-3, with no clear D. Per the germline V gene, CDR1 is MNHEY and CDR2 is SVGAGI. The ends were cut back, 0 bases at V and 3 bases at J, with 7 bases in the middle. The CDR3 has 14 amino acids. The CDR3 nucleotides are TGTGCCAGCAGTTACTCCTTCTCTACAGATACGCAGTATTTT. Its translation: CASSYSFSTDTQYF.

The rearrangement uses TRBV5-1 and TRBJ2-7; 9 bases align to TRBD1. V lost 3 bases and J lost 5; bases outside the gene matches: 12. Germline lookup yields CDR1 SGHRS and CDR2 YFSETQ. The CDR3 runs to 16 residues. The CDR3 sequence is CASSSSQGTGRNEQYF. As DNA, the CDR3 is TGCGCCAGCAGCTCCAGTCAAGGGACAGGGAGGAACGAGCAGTACTTC.

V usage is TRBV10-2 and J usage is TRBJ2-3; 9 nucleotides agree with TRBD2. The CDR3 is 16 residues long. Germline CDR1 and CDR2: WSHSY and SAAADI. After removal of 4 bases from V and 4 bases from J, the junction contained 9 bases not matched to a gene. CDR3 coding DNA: TGCGCCAGCAGTGCAGTAGCGGGAGTAAAGGCAGATACGCAGTATTTT. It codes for CASSAVAGVKADTQYF.

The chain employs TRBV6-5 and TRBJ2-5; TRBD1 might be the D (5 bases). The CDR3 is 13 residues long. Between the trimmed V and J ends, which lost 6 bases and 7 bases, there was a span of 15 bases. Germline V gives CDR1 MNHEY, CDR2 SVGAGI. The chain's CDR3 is CASRPPQGGTQYF. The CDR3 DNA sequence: TGTGCCAGCAGGCCGCCTCAGGGTGGGACCCAGTACTTC.

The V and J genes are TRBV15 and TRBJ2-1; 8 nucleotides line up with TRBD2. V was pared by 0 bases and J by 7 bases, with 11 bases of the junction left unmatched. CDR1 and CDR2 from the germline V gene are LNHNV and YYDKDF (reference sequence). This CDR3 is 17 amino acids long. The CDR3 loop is CATSRDITGGAANEQFF. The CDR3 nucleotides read TGTGCCACCAGCAGAGATATCACGGGAGGGGCCGCGAATGAGCAGTTCTTC. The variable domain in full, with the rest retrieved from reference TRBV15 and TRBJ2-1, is DAMVIQNPRYQVTQFGKPVTLSCSQTLNHNVMYWYQQKSSQAPKLLFHYYDKDFNNEADTPDNFQSRRPNTSFCFLDIRSPGLGDTAMYLCATSRDITGGAANEQFFGPGTRLTVL.

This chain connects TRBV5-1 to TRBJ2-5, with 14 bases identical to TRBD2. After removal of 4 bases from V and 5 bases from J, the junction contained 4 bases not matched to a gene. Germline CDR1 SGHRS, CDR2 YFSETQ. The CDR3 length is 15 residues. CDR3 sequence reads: CASSRLAGGQETQYF. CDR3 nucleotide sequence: TGCGCCAGCAGCCGACTAGCGGGAGGGCAGGAGACCCAGTACTTC.

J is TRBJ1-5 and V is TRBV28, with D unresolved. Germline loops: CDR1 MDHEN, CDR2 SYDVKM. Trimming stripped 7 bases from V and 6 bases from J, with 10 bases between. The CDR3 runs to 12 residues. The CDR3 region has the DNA TGTGCCAGCAAACTCGGGGTTCAGCCCCAGCATTTT. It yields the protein CASKLGVQPQHF.

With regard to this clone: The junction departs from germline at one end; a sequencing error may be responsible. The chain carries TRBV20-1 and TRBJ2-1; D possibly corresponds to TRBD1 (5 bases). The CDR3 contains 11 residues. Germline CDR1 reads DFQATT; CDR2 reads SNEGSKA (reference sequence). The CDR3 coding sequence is TGCAATGCTAGTAGGGGTGATGAGCAGTTCTTC. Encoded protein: CNASRGDEQFF.

In DNA, the CDR3 is TGTGCCAGCAGCTCTGCGGGTCTCGGGCTCTACAATGAGCAGTTCTTC. Its protein product is CASSSAGLGLYNEQFF. The V gene is TRBV7-2, the J gene TRBJ2-1, with D possibly TRBD2 on 5 matching bases. This CDR3 is built from 16 residues. Germline V lookup: CDR1 SGHTA, CDR2 FQGNSA. Trimming pared 4 bases from V and 3 bases from J, leaving 16 bases between.

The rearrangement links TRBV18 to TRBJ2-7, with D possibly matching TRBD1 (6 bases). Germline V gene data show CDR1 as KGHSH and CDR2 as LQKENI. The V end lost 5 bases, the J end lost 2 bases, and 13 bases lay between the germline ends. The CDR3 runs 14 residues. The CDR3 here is CASSINRATYEQYF. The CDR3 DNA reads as TGTGCCAGCTCAATAAACAGGGCCACCTACGAGCAGTACTTC.

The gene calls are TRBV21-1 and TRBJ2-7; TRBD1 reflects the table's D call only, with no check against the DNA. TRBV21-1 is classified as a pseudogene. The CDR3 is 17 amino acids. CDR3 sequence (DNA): TGTGCCAGCAGCAAAGACGGGGACAGGGGTTTGGACTACGAGCAGTACTTC. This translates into CASSKDGDRGLDYEQYF.

CDR3 protein: CAIRQPLTGDTEAFF. The DNA of the CDR3 is TGTGCCATCAGGCAACCCTTAACAGGGGACACTGAAGCTTTCTTT. V and J are TRBV10-3 and TRBJ1-1, with TRBD1 matching 7 bases. Trimming took 6 bases from V and 3 from J; bases not matched to a gene: 10. The CDR3 contains 15 residues. Germline CDR1 is ENHRY and CDR2 is SYGVKD.

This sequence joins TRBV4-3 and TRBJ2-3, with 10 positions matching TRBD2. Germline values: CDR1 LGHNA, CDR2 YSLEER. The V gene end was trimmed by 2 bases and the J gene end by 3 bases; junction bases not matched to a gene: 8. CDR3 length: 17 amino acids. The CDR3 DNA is TGCGCCAGCAGCCAACCTCTAGCGGGGGTAGGGACAGATACGCAGTATTTT. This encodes CASSQPLAGVGTDTQYF.

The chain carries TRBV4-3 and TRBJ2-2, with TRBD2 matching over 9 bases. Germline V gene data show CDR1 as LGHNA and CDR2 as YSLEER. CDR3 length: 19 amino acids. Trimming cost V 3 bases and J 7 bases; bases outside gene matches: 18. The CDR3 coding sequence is TGCGCCAGCAGCCACCCTAGGCCTAGCGGGGATCCCGGTCACGGGGAGCTGTTTTTT. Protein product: CASSHPRPSGDPGHGELFF.

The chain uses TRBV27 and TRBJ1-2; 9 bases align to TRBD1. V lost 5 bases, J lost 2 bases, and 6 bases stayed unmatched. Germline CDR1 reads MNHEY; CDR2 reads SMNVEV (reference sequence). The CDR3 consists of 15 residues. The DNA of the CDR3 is TGTGCCAGCAGTCAGGGGACAGGGAAGAACTATGGCTACACCTTC. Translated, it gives CASSQGTGKNYGYTF.

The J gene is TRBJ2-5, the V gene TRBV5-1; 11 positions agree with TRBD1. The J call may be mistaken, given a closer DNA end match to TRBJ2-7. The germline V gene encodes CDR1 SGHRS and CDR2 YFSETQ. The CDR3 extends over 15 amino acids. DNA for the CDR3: TGCGCCAGCAGCGAAAGGGACAGGGGGTCCTACGAGCAGTACTTC. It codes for CASSERDRGSYEQYF.

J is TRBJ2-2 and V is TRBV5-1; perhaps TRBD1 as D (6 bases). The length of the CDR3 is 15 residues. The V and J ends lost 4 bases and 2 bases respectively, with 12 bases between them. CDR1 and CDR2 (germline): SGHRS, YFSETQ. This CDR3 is CASSIWDTNTGELFF. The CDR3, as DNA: TGCGCCAGCAGCATTTGGGACACCAACACCGGGGAGCTGTTTTTT.

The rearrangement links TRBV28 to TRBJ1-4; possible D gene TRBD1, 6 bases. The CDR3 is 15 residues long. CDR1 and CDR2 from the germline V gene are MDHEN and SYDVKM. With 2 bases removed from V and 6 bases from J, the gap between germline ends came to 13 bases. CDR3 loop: CASSLEGVEDEKLFF. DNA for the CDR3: TGTGCCAGCAGTTTAGAGGGGGTAGAGGATGAAAAACTGTTTTTT.

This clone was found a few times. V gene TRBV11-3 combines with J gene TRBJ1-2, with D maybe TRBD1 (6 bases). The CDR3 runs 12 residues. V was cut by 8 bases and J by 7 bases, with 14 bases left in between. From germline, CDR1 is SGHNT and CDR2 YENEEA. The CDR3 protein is CASGGQGRGYTF. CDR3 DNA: TGTGCCAGCGGGGGCCAGGGCCGTGGCTACACCTTC. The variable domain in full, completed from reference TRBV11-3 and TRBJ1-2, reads EAGVVQSPRYKIIEKKQPVAFWCNPISGHNTLYWYLQNLGQGPELLIRYENEEAVDDSQLPKDRFSAERLKGVDSTLKIQPAELGDSAVYLCASGGQGRGYTFGSGTRLTVV.

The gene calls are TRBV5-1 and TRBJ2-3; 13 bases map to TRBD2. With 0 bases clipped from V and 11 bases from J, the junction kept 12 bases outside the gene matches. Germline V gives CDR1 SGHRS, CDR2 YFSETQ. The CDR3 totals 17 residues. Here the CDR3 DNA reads TGCGCCAGCAGCTTGGGGACTAGCGGGAGTTCACGGAGGGAGCAGTATTTT. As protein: CASSLGTSGSSRREQYF.

CDR3 protein: CASRPSSYNEQFF. For the CDR3, the DNA is TGTGCCAGCCGCCCTAGCTCCTACAATGAGCAGTTCTTC. The chain joins TRBV11-3 to TRBJ2-1; no clear D gene. Trimming left V 8 bases short and J 0 bases short, with 8 bases between. CDR1 is SGHNT, CDR2 YENEEA, per germline. The CDR3 has 13 residues.

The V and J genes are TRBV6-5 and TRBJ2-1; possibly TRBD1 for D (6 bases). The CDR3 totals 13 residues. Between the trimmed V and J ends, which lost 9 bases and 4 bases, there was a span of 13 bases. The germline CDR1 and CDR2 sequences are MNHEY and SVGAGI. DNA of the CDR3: TGTGCCAGTCGGGACACAGGTTACAATGAGCAGTTCTTC. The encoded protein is CASRDTGYNEQFF.